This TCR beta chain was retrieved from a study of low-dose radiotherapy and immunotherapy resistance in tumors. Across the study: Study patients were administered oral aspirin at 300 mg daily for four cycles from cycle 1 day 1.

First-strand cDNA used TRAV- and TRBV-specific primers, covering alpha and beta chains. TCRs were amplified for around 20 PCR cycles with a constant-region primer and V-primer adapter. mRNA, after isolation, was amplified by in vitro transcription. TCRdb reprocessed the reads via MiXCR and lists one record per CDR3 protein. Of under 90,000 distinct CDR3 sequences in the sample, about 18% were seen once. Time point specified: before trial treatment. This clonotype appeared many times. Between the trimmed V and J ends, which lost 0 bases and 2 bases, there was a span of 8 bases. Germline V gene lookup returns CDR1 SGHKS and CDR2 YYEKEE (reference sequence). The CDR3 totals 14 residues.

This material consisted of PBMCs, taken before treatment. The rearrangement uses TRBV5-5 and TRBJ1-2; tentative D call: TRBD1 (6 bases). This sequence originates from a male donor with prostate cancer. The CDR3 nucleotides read TGTGCCAGCAGCTTGGGGACAGTAAACTATGGCTACACCTTC. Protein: CASSLGTVNYGYTF.